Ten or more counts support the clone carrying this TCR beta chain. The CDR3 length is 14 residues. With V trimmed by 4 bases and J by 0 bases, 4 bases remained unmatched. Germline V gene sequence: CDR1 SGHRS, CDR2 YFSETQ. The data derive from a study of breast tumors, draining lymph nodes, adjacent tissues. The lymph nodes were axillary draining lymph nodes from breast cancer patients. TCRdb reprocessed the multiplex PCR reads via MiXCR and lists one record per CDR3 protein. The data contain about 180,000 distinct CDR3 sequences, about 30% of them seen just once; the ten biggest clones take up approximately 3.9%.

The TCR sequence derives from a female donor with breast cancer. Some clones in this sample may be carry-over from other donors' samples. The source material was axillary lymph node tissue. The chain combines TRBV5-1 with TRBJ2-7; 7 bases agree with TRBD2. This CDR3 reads CASSAGLGSYEQYF. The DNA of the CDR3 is TGCGCCAGCAGCGCAGGACTAGGCTCCTACGAGCAGTACTTC.